Sequencing of this T cell receptor beta chain was carried out in a study of T cells in Graves' hyperthyroidism and ophthalmopathy. The CDR3 loop spans 13 amino acids. Looked up from germline, CDR1 is MNHNS and CDR2 is SASEGT. V lost 6 bases and J lost 7, with 13 bases in between. As regards this clonotype: Its antigen is currently unknown.

Ophthalmopathy patients had moderate-to-severe active disease, CAS ≥3, NOSPECS ≥4, and disease duration under 3 months. Study results and limitations: Model predictions of ophthalmopathy came a median approximately seven months before onset. Stable hyperthyroidism and ophthalmopathy were separated using 13 V-J signatures. The majority of expanded thyroid clonotypes above 0.001 also appeared in blood.

RNA transcripts gave rise to amplified TCR beta CDR3 regions. First-round RT-PCR of the TCR CDR3 relied on the HTBI primer set. TCRdb fed the multiplex PCR reads into MiXCR, producing one record per CDR3 protein. The sample records some 350,000 distinct CDR3 sequences, 13% to 15% being singletons. The sequence came from a woman in her fifties or sixties with Graves' ophthalmopathy. Sequencing input: blood. The chain uses TRBV6-1 and TRBJ1-5, with no clear D. CDR3 DNA sequence: TGTGCCAGCAGGCTCATTTACATCCAGCCCCAGCATTTT. Encoded protein: CASRLIYIQPQHF.